This passage covers 27 T cell receptor beta chains from one sample sequenced in a study of shared clonotypes between healthy human individuals. Using immunoSEQ multiplex PCR, the repertoire was profiled, and TCRdb retains in-frame clones only, with some absent. The table lists 500,000 to 650,000 clones, around three quarters of them singletons, with approximately 12% in the top ten. Sequenced input: PBMCs. These receptors all stem from a woman in her thirties or forties in good health. Some clones in this sample may be carry-over from other donors' samples.

The gene calls are TRBV28 and TRBJ1-4; tentative D call: TRBD1 (6 bases). The CDR3 spans 14 residues. Germline assignment: CDR1 MDHEN and CDR2 SYDVKM. Trimming removed 5 bases from V and 8 bases from J, with 15 bases in between. CDR3 region: CASSGGGLGEKLFF. The CDR3 DNA sequence: TGTGCCAGCAGTGGAGGGGGGTTGGGGGAAAAACTGTTTTTT. Full variable domain (outside the CDR3, taken from reference TRBV28 and TRBJ1-4): DVKVTQSSRYLVKRTGEKVFLECVQDMDHENMFWYRQDPGLGLRLIYFSYDVKMKEKGDIPEGYSVSREKKERFSLILESASTNQTSMYLCASSGGGLGEKLFFGSGTQLSVL.

On this clone: A read error is likely here: a far larger clone is one base away. The chain employs TRBV11-3 and TRBJ1-1, with D hard to call. The CDR3 length is 13 residues. Germline V gene sequence: CDR1 SGHNT, CDR2 YENEEA. The CDR3 sequence: CTSSLVENTEAFF. The CDR3 DNA sequence: TGTACCAGCAGCTTAGTTGAGAACACTGAAGCTTTCTTT. Full variable domain (remainder filled in from reference TRBV11-3 and TRBJ1-1): EAGVVQSPRYKIIEKKQPVAFWCNPISGHNTLYWYLQNLGQGPELLIRYENEEAVDDSQLPKDRFSAERLKGVDSTLKIQPAELGDSAVYLCTSSLVENTEAFFGQGTRLTVV.

This clone appeared once. At one boundary the junction diverges from the germline segment, which might be a read error. The chain recombines TRBV9 with TRBJ2-1, with 10 bases fitting TRBD2. This CDR3 has 14 residues. Germline V gives CDR1 SGDLS, CDR2 YYNGEE. The CDR3 region is CASSVQPASGSSIF. DNA for the CDR3: TGTGCCAGCAGCGTCCAACCTGCTAGCGGGAGTTCGATCTTC.

This rearrangement joins TRBV5-1 to TRBJ2-7; D possibly corresponds to TRBD1 (5 bases). Germline loops: CDR1 SGHRS, CDR2 YFSETQ. V shed 5 bases and J shed 0 bases, with 21 bases lying between them. The CDR3 runs 17 residues. The CDR3 coding sequence is TGCGCCAGCAGACACATTGAGTCGGCAGACAGCTCCTACGAGCAGTACTTC. This translates into CASRHIESADSSYEQYF.

Notes on this clone: Other DNA sequences in the same sample also yield this CDR3. The chain carries TRBV28 and TRBJ1-3; D possibly corresponds to TRBD1 (6 bases). This CDR3 is 14 amino acids long. In germline, CDR1 is MDHEN, CDR2 SYDVKM. The ends were cut back, 2 bases at V and 4 bases at J, with 9 bases in the middle. The CDR3 loop is CASSLPGAGNTIYF. In DNA, the CDR3 is TGTGCCAGCAGTTTACCGGGGGCAGGAAACACCATATATTTT.

This clone was detected only once. It differs at one base from a far larger clone, so likely a read error. V gene TRBV19 combines with J gene TRBJ1-5; perhaps TRBD1 as D (5 bases). CDR3 size: 13 residues. Germline assignment: CDR1 LNHDA and CDR2 SQIVND (reference sequence). With 7 bases removed from V and 3 bases from J, the gap between germline ends came to 10 bases. Here the CDR3 DNA reads TGTGCCAGTACCGCGGGGACCAATCAGCCCCAGCATTTT. It yields the protein CASTAGTNQPQHF.

With regard to this clone: A read error may produce the germline difference seen at one junction end. The genes are TRBV5-1 and TRBJ2-7; 11 bases align to TRBD2. The CDR3 has 15 amino acids. Per germline, CDR1 SGHRS and CDR2 YFSETQ. The CDR3 DNA reads as TGCGCCAGCAGCTTTACCGGGACTAGCGGACAGAATGCCTTCTTC. Amino acids: CASSFTGTSGQNAFF.

This clone was seen a few times. The rearrangement links TRBV27 to TRBJ2-3, with 13 nucleotides matching TRBD2. This CDR3 spans 15 amino acids. V was clipped by 6 bases and J by 4 bases; unmatched bases: 4. Germline CDR1 MNHEY, CDR2 SMNVEV (reference sequence). CDR3 in DNA: TGTGCCAGCAGGGGGACTAGCGGGAAGCCAGATACGCAGTATTTT. It specifies CASRGTSGKPDTQYF.

Comments on this clone: One end of the junction does not line up with germline, which may come from a read error. This sample includes further DNA sequences coding for the same CDR3. The genes are TRBV18 and TRBJ1-5, with D possibly TRBD1 on 6 matching bases. This CDR3 contains 17 residues. CDR1 and CDR2 from the germline V gene are KGHSH and LQKENI. The DNA of the CDR3 is TGTGCCAGCTCATCAGGGGCAGGAGTGGTTAGCAACCAGCCCCAGCATTTT. It translates to CASSSGAGVVSNQPQHF. The full variable domain, with the rest looked up from reference TRBV18 and TRBJ1-5, is NAGVMQNPRHLVRRRGQEARLRCSPMKGHSHVYWYRQLPEEGLKFMVYLQKENIIDESGMPKERFSAEFPKEGPSILRIQQVVRGDSAAYFCASSSGAGVVSNQPQHFGDGTRLSIL.

The chain uses TRBV6-1 and TRBJ1-1; 7 nucleotides align to TRBD1. The CDR3 totals 14 residues. From germline, CDR1 is MNHNS and CDR2 SASEGT. V shed 10 bases and J 1 base; nucleotides not matched to a gene: 9. The CDR3 bases are TGTGCCACCCGCTTAGACAGGGCGAACACTGAAGCTTTCTTT. As protein: CATRLDRANTEAFF.

The gene calls are TRBV11-2 and TRBJ2-1; 12 bases are a match to TRBD2. This CDR3 is 19 amino acids long. Looked up from germline, CDR1 is SGHAT and CDR2 is FQNNGV. With 2 bases clipped from V and 8 bases from J, the junction kept 16 bases outside the gene matches. The CDR3 is CASSLLVASGRALVDEQFF. The DNA for the CDR3 is TGTGCCAGCAGCTTATTGGTTGCTAGCGGGAGGGCCTTGGTCGATGAGCAGTTCTTC.

The genes are TRBV14 and TRBJ2-3, with D possibly matching TRBD2 (5 bases). Per germline, CDR1 SGHDN and CDR2 FVKESK. This CDR3 comprises 13 residues. The V end was cut by 8 bases, the J end by 2 bases, with 11 bases between. The CDR3: CASSRELTDTQYF. CDR3 nucleotides: TGTGCCAGCTCCCGGGAACTCACAGATACGCAGTATTTT.

The rearrangement links TRBV19 to TRBJ1-5; 8 positions agree with TRBD1. V lost 8 bases, J lost 4 bases, and 7 bases stayed unmatched. From germline, CDR1 is LNHDA and CDR2 SQIVND (reference sequence). This CDR3 is built from 14 residues. This chain's CDR3 is CASSNTGGNQPQHF. The CDR3 coding sequence is TGTGCCAGTTCGAATACAGGGGGAAATCAGCCCCAGCATTTT.

The chain combines TRBV7-2 with TRBJ2-7; 10 bases fit TRBD2. The CDR3 runs 15 residues. Germline lookup yields CDR1 SGHTA and CDR2 FQGNSA. V lost 5 bases to trimming and J lost 0 bases; unmatched junction nucleotides: 4. The CDR3 nucleotides read TGTGCCAGCAGCACTAGCGGGGTTAGCTCCTACGAGCAGTACTTC. This translates into CASSTSGVSSYEQYF.

In DNA, the CDR3 is TGTGCCAGCAGAAGACTACAGGGCGCCGGGGAGCTGTTTTTT. It codes for CASRRLQGAGELFF. The V call is TRBV2, the J call TRBJ2-2; possibly TRBD1 for D (6 bases). The CDR3 contains 14 residues. CDR1 and CDR2 (germline): SNHLY, FYNNEI. V was cut by 6 bases and J by 6 bases, with 14 bases left in between.

This CDR3 reads CASSLRRVGQPQHF. The CDR3 bases are TGTGCCAGCAGTTTACGGAGGGTGGGACAGCCCCAGCATTTT. The rearrangement links TRBV28 to TRBJ1-5; D is undetermined. This CDR3 spans 14 amino acids. Trimming cost V 2 bases and J 7 bases, with 12 bases left between them. Germline lookup yields CDR1 MDHEN and CDR2 SYDVKM.

The chain employs TRBV29-1 and TRBJ2-7; D is unclear. Germline V gene sequence: CDR1 SQVTM, CDR2 ANQGSEA. With 7 bases removed from V and 6 bases from J, the gap between germline ends came to 10 bases. The CDR3 covers 10 residues. Here the CDR3 reads CSALGTEQYF. CDR3 DNA sequence: TGCAGCGCCCTCGGCACCGAGCAGTACTTC.

This clone has just a few counts. The chain recombines TRBV5-1 with TRBJ2-1; a weak D match, TRBD2 (6 bases). The CDR3 consists of 15 residues. V was trimmed by 0 bases and J by 0 bases, leaving 7 bases between them. Per the germline V gene, CDR1 is SGHRS and CDR2 is YFSETQ. The CDR3 DNA sequence: TGCGCCAGCAGCTTGGCGACTAGCTCCTACAATGAGCAGTTCTTC. Encoded protein: CASSLATSSYNEQFF.

CDR3 loop: CASSYSRGSGEQYF. DNA of the CDR3: TGTGCCAGCAGTTACTCTAGGGGATCGGGCGAGCAGTACTTC. This chain joins TRBV6-5 and TRBJ2-7; tentatively, D is TRBD1 (5 bases). Germline V CDR1 and CDR2: MNHEY, SVGAGI. Between the trimmed V and J ends, which lost 0 bases and 6 bases, there was a span of 12 bases. The CDR3 length is 14 residues.

The chain uses TRBV21-1 and TRBJ1-2; the table's D call, TRBD1, has no DNA check behind it. TRBV21-1 corresponds to a pseudogene. This CDR3 contains 17 residues. CDR3 sequence: CASSKGGKSTENYGYTF. For the CDR3, the DNA is TGTGCCAGCAGCAAAGGTGGGAAATCGACAGAGAACTATGGCTACACCTTC.

With regard to this clone: A junction boundary mismatches the germline segment, possibly from a read error. The chain combines TRBV10-3 with TRBJ2-5, with 11 bases aligning to TRBD1. CDR3 size: 11 residues. CDR1 and CDR2 from the germline V gene are ENHRY and SYGVKD. CDR3 sequence reads: CAADRGLFRDF. The CDR3 DNA reads as TGTGCCGCGGACAGGGGGCTGTTCAGGGACTTC.

Here the CDR3 reads CASSLGDRDTHSHTF. The CDR3 DNA sequence: TGCGCCAGCAGCTTGGGCGACCGGGACACCCACTCTCACACCTTC. The chain has TRBV5-1 and TRBJ1-2; TRBD1 is a possible D gene (6 bases). This CDR3 comprises 15 residues. V lost 0 bases, J lost 12 bases, and 21 bases lay in between. CDR1 SGHRS and CDR2 YFSETQ come from the germline V gene.

V usage is TRBV28 and J usage is TRBJ1-5, with 7 bases lining up with TRBD1. Germline V lookup: CDR1 MDHEN, CDR2 SYDVKM. The V gene end was trimmed by 7 bases and the J gene end by 3 bases; junction bases not matched to a gene: 3. The CDR3 runs to 13 residues. The CDR3 is CASTDRANQPQHF. CDR3 nucleotide sequence: TGTGCCAGCACCGACAGGGCCAATCAGCCCCAGCATTTT.

A single count supports this clone. The V gene is TRBV5-1, the J gene TRBJ2-7, with 11 bases lining up with TRBD1. From germline, CDR1 is SGHRS and CDR2 YFSETQ. V gave up 3 bases and J gave up 6 bases; unmatched junction bases: 8. The CDR3 is made up of 15 amino acids. The CDR3 DNA follows: TGCGCCAGCAGCTCCGGACAGGGGGCGAGGGCCGAGCAGTACTTC. It codes for CASSSGQGARAEQYF.

The chain has TRBV10-2 and TRBJ1-1; D is unresolved. CDR3 length: 13 residues. V was pared by 3 bases and J by 7 bases, with 12 bases between. The germline gives CDR1 WSHSY, CDR2 SAAADI. The CDR3 nucleotides are TGCGCCAGCAGTGAAGGGAACGGACGTGAAGCTTTCTTT. This gives the protein CASSEGNGREAFF.

The chain links TRBV2 to TRBJ2-1, with 7 positions matching TRBD1. The CDR3 has 14 amino acids. CDR1 is SNHLY and CDR2 is FYNNEI in the germline V gene. J was trimmed by 1 base and V by 7 bases; bases with no gene match: 4. DNA for the CDR3: TGTGCCAGCAAACAGGGGTTTTCCTACAATGAGCAGTTCTTC. Residues: CASKQGFSYNEQFF. Full variable domain (outside the CDR3, taken from reference TRBV2 and TRBJ2-1): EPEVTQTPSHQVTQMGQEVILRCVPISNHLYFYWYRQILGQKVEFLVSFYNNEISEKSEIFDDQFSVERPDGSNFTLKIRSTKLEDSAMYFCASKQGFSYNEQFFGPGTRLTVL.

V is TRBV7-2 and J is TRBJ2-3, with D tentatively TRBD1 (5 bases). The CDR3 is 15 amino acids. Trimming removed 2 bases from V and 5 bases from J, with 14 bases in between. Germline V gives CDR1 SGHTA, CDR2 FQGNSA. The CDR3 sequence: CASSLKSRELDTQYF. In DNA, the CDR3 is TGTGCCAGCAGCTTAAAGAGCAGGGAATTAGATACGCAGTATTTT.